The clone carrying this TCR beta chain showed up just a few times. Its antigen remains unidentified. The data were taken from a study of CD8 T cells in ankylosing spondylitis. Points from the study as a whole: There was reportedly significant enrichment of clones that were disease-linked in matched ankylosing spondylitis synovial fluid. For ankylosing spondylitis blood, a TCR beta motif of 7 or 8 highly homologous variants appeared characteristic.

Scientists made TCR beta libraries using quantitative 5'-RACE with molecular barcodes. TCRdb re-analysed the 5' RACE reads in MiXCR, keeping a single row per CDR3 protein. The sample consists of a few hundred thousand distinct CDR3 sequences, around a tenth of them appearing once. CDR1 WNHNN and CDR2 SYGVQD come from the germline V gene (reference sequence). Trimming left V 4 bases short and J 5 bases short, with 18 bases between. This CDR3 spans 16 amino acids. Source material: blood, either unsorted or a sorted T cell fraction (not recorded which). The V and J genes are TRBV10-1 and TRBJ2-1, with D hard to call. The clonotype originates from a female donor with ankylosing spondylitis or in good health (not recorded which). The CDR3 DNA reads TGCGCCAGCAGTGGCCCGTCATTGACCGACGACAATGAGCAGTTCTTC. This gives the protein CASSGPSLTDDNEQFF.